This TCR beta chain was profiled in a study of shared clonotypes between healthy human individuals. Deep-level assay runs were performed. This table comes from immunoSEQ multiplex PCR, and its TCRdb copy is limited to in-frame clones, with some not included. The repertoire holds around 370,000 clones, with around 96% as singletons. Sample: memory CD8+ T cells sorted from blood. Subset here: CD45RO+ cells pooled with CCR7-negative TemRA cells. This receptor was identified in a man in his thirties or forties in good health.

This chain's CDR3 is CASSFRTGGTDTQYF. In DNA, the CDR3 is TGTGCCAGCAGCTTTCGGACAGGGGGCACAGATACGCAGTATTTT. The chain carries TRBV7-2 and TRBJ2-3; 9 bases fit TRBD1. The CDR3 contains 15 residues. Germline lookup yields CDR1 SGHTA and CDR2 FQGNSA. Unmatched junction bases numbered 2, after V lost 3 bases and J lost 1 base.